This record covers a single TCR beta chain. Researchers drew on some 97 million PBMCs for genomic DNA from unsorted samples. The data derive from a study of shared clonotypes between healthy human individuals. The germline CDR1 and CDR2 sequences are MNHEY and SMNVEV (reference sequence). J gave up 4 bases and V 0 bases, and 4 bases lay outside the gene matches. CDR3 length: 18 amino acids. Method: immunoSEQ multiplex PCR; TCRdb's copy keeps in-frame clones and lacks some. The sample has some 510,000 clones; 79% are singletons. The rearrangement joins TRBV27 to TRBJ2-3; 16 positions match TRBD2. This sequence originates from a woman between 40 and 55 years old in good health. Some clones in this sample may be carry-over from other donors' samples. The sequenced sample consisted of PBMCs. CDR3: CASSLSRGLAGGPDTQYF. The CDR3, as DNA: TGTGCCAGCAGTTTATCGAGGGGACTAGCGGGAGGGCCAGATACGCAGTATTTT.